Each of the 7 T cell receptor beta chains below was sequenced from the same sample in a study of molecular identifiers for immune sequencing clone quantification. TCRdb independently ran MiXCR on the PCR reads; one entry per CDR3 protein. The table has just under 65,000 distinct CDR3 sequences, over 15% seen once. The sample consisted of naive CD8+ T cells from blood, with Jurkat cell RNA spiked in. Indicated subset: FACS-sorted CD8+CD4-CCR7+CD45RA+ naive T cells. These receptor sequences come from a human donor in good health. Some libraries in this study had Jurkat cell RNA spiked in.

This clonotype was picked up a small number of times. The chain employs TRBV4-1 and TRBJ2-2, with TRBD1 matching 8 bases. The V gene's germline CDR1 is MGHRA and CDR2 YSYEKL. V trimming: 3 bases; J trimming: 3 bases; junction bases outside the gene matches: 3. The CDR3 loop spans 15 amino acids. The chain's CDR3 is CASSQDRVDTGELFF. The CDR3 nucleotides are TGCGCCAGCAGCCAGGACAGGGTGGACACCGGGGAGCTGTTTTTT.

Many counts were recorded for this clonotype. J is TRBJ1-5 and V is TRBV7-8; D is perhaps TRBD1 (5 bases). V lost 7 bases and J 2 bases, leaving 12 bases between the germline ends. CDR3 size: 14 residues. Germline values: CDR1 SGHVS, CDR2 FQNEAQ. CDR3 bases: TGTGCCAGCAACCGGGGGGTAGGCAATCAGCCCCAGCATTTT. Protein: CASNRGVGNQPQHF.

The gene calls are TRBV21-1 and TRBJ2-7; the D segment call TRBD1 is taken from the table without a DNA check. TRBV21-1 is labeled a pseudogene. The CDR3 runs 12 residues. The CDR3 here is CASGSKPGEQYF. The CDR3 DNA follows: TGTGCCAGCGGGTCCAAACCCGGAGAGCAGTACTTC.

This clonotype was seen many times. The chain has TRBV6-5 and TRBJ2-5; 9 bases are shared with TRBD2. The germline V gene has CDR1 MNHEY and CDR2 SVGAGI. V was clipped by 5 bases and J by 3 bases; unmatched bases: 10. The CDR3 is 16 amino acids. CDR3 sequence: CASSARLAASKETQYF. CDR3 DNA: TGTGCCAGCAGTGCAAGACTAGCGGCATCGAAAGAGACCCAGTACTTC.

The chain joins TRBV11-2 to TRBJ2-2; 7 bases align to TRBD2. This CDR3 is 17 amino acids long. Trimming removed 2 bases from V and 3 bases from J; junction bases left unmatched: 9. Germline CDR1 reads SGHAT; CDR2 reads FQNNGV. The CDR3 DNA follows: TGTGCCAGCAGCTTATGGGAGGGAGGGCCTGACACCGGGGAGCTGTTTTTT. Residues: CASSLWEGGPDTGELFF.

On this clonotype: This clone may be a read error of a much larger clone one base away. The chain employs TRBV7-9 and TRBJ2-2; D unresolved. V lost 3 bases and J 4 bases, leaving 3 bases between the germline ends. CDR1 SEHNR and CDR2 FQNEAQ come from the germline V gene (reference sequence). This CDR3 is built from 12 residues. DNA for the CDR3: TGTGCCAGCAGCTTCTTCACCGGGGAGCTGTTTTTT. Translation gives CASSFFTGELFF.

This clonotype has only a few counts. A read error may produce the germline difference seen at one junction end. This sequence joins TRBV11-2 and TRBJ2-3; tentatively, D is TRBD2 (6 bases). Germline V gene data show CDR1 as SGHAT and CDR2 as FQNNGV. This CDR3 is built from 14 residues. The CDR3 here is CASNLAGSADTQYF. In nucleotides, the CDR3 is TGTGCCAGCAACTTAGCCGGGAGCGCAGATACGCAGTATTTT. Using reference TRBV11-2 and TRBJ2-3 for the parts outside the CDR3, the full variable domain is EAGVAQSPRYKIIEKRQSVAFWCNPISGHATLYWYQQILGQGPKLLIQFQNNGVVDDSQLPKDRFSAERLKGVDSTLKIQPAKLEDSAVYLCASNLAGSADTQYFGPGTRLTVL.